This T cell receptor beta chain was recorded in a study of type 1 regulatory T cells. V dropped 1 base and J dropped 8; count of bases not matched to a gene: 4. Germline V gene lookup returns CDR1 SGHTA and CDR2 FQGNSA. The CDR3 length is 16 residues. About this clonotype itself: Its antigen is unknown.

TCRdb reanalysed the reads using MiXCR and keeps one entry per CDR3 protein. This sample yields more than 60,000 distinct CDR3 sequences, of which less than 70% are seen a single time; less than 2% belongs to the top ten. Sequencing was done on a sample of cultured non-Tr1 T cells, either the whole culture or a sorted T cell fraction (not recorded which). This chain connects TRBV7-2 to TRBJ2-1; 14 bases are a match to TRBD2. The TCR comes from a human donor in good health. CDR3 sequence (DNA): TGTGCCAGCAGCTTAGAAGGGACTAGCGGGAGTCATGAGCAGTTCTTC. It yields the protein CASSLEGTSGSHEQFF.